Described below is a single T cell receptor beta chain sequence and its context. The antigen is unknown. These data are taken from a study of memory CD4+ T cells and cytomegalovirus serostatus. Study summary: Donors were healthy Belgian adults, under ten CMV seropositive and 20 to 25 seronegative. Notes on the study in general: Repertoires predicted CMV serostatus with median bootstrapped AUC of about 0.95. Suggested: most of the CMV-linked TCR signature lies in CD4+ memory cells.

Single viable CD3+CD4+CD8-CD45RO+ cells were sorted as the memory CD4+ T cells. Trimming pared 0 bases from V and 6 bases from J, leaving 16 bases between. This CDR3 contains 15 residues. The germline CDR1 and CDR2 sequences are SGHDT and YYEEEE. The data were produced by immunoSEQ multiplex PCR, yet TCRdb's version contains in-frame clones alone and is incomplete. Of 52,000 or so clones listed, around 78% were seen once; the top ten hold around 1.6%. The sequenced sample consisted of memory CD4+ T cells from blood. V is TRBV5-6 and J is TRBJ2-7; D gene ambiguous. The clonotype was recovered from an adult in good health and CMV-seronegative. The CDR3 reads CASSLEWRQISEQYF. In nucleotides, the CDR3 is TGTGCCAGCAGCTTGGAATGGCGGCAGATTAGCGAGCAGTACTTC.